A single T cell receptor beta chain is shown here with its context. TCRdb re-called the 5' RACE reads through MiXCR, storing one row per CDR3 protein. Altogether 20,000 to 25,000 distinct CDR3 sequences are present, around 30% being singletons, with the ten largest covering 2% to 2.5%. What was sequenced was tumor-infiltrating naive CD4+ T cells sorted from the breast tumor. The subset denotes: naive CD4+ T cells, CD4+CD45RA+CD25-. This sequence originates from a female donor with breast cancer.

CDR3 in DNA: TGTGCCAGCAGTGACCCCAAACCTCAAGAGACCCAGTACTTC. It translates to CASSDPKPQETQYF. This chain joins TRBV25-1 and TRBJ2-5; D unresolved. CDR3 length: 14 residues. Trimming stripped 3 bases from V and 2 bases from J, with 10 bases between. Germline CDR1 is MGHDK and CDR2 is SYGVNS.